This TCR beta chain was retrieved from a study of shared clonotypes between healthy human individuals. Study as a whole: A donor's plate count was three for CD4 naive and three for CD4 memory; CD8 naive had two and CD8 memory one. Overall study results and limits: Memory subsets had estimated richness that was generally smaller than that of naive subsets.

This CDR3 comprises 12 residues. Germline V gene data show CDR1 as SGDLS and CDR2 as YYNGEE. V lost 0 bases, J lost 10 bases, and 9 bases lay in between. Naive CD8 cells, CD45RO-negative and positively selected for CCR7, excluded terminally differentiated effector memory CD45RA+ cells. In regard to this clone: Its specificity is unknown.

Only in-frame clones appear in the TCRdb table, and some are missing; sequencing was by immunoSEQ multiplex PCR. The sample lists hundreds of thousands of clones, about 91% occurring once. The source material was naive CD8+ T cells sorted from blood. This TCR came from a man aged 25 to 40 in good health. This rearrangement joins TRBV9 to TRBJ2-3; D is perhaps TRBD1 or TRBD2 (5 bases each). The CDR3 DNA follows: TGTGCCAGCAGCGTAGGGGACCATTCGCAGTATTTT. Its protein product is CASSVGDHSQYF.